This T cell receptor (beta chain) is from a study of shared clonotypes between healthy human individuals. The CDR3 is made up of 18 amino acids. CDR1 LNHDA and CDR2 SQIVND come from the germline V gene (reference sequence). Trimming removed 1 base from V and 2 bases from J; junction bases left unmatched: 11. TCRdb's table, derived via immunoSEQ multiplex PCR, lists solely in-frame clones and lacks some. In the table there are about 2.1 million clones, about 94% of which are singletons. CD8 cells classed as naive were CD45RO-negative and positively selected for CCR7, excluding terminally differentiated effector memory CD45RA+ cells.

This chain links TRBV19 with TRBJ2-7; the match to TRBD2 covers 10 bases. The TCR sequence derives from a man aged 18 to 35 in good health. Some clones in this sample may be carry-over from other donors' samples. Material: naive CD8+ T cells from PBMCs. CDR3 nucleotide sequence: TGTGCCAGTAGTATAGCGGGGCTAGCGGGAGTGAATACCTACGAGCAGTACTTC. It specifies CASSIAGLAGVNTYEQYF.